Listed below are T cell receptor beta chains from one sample, sequenced in a study of shared clonotypes between healthy human individuals. Here immunoSEQ multiplex PCR was the method, and the copy in TCRdb shows in-frame clones only, minus some. Altogether 640,000 or so clones are present, 60% to 80% being singletons, with the ten largest covering approximately 2%. The sequencing input was memory CD4+ T cells sorted from blood. The receptor set was obtained from a woman in her 30s in good health. CDR3s include the opening cysteine and the closing phenylalanine or tryptophan. Fields, in order: V gene, J gene, clone size, D gene, CDR3 protein, CDR3 DNA. The D gene is left open where the match is weak. Expanded clones get a size class; other rows say once, few or many, or leave the size out.

V gene: TRBV6-1
J gene: TRBJ1-5
clone size: -
D gene: -
CDR3 protein: CASSAGASNQPQHF
CDR3 DNA: TGTGCCAGCAGCGCAGGGGCAAGCAATCAGCCCCAGCATTTT

V gene: TRBV5-4
J gene: TRBJ2-3
clone size: -
D gene: TRBD1
CDR3 protein: CASSRDSSTDTQYF
CDR3 DNA: TGTGCCAGCAGCCGGGACAGCAGCACAGATACGCAGTATTTT

V gene: TRBV5-1
J gene: TRBJ2-2
clone size: many
D gene: TRBD2
CDR3 protein: CASSRTSGRGTGELFF
CDR3 DNA: TGCGCCAGCAGCCGGACTAGCGGGAGAGGTACCGGGGAGCTGTTTTTT

V gene: TRBV29-1
J gene: TRBJ1-4
clone size: few
D gene: TRBD1
CDR3 protein: CSALQGAVGKLFF
CDR3 DNA: TGCAGCGCTCTACAGGGGGCGGTCGGAAAACTGTTTTTT

V gene: TRBV30
J gene: TRBJ2-7
clone size: -
D gene: -
CDR3 protein: CAWSAVTTNEQYF
CDR3 DNA: TGTGCCTGGAGTGCAGTGACTACCAACGAGCAATACTTC

V gene: TRBV10-3
J gene: TRBJ2-3
clone size: -
D gene: TRBD2
CDR3 protein: CAITRTSGTDTQYF
CDR3 DNA: TGTGCCATCACCCGGACTAGCGGCACAGATACGCAGTATTTT

V gene: TRBV7-3
J gene: TRBJ2-6
clone size: few
D gene: -
CDR3 protein: CASSLTGANVLTF
CDR3 DNA: TGTGCCAGCAGCTTGACCGGGGCCAACGTCCTGACTTTC

V gene: TRBV6-1
J gene: TRBJ2-6
clone size: -
D gene: TRBD1
CDR3 protein: CASRTGSSGANVLTF
CDR3 DNA: TGTGCCAGCAGGACAGGGAGCTCTGGGGCCAACGTCCTGACTTTC

V gene: TRBV19
J gene: TRBJ2-1
clone size: -
D gene: -
CDR3 protein: CASSMIRGATLIYNEQFF
CDR3 DNA: TGTGCCAGTAGTATGATCAGGGGCGCTACCCTTATTTACAATGAGCAGTTCTTC

V gene: TRBV5-1
J gene: TRBJ2-7
clone size: -
D gene: TRBD1
CDR3 protein: CASSSPGQSYEQYF
CDR3 DNA: TGCGCCAGCAGCAGTCCGGGACAGTCCTACGAGCAGTACTTC

V gene: TRBV25-1
J gene: TRBJ1-1
clone size: -
D gene: -
CDR3 protein: CASSERTQANTEAFF
CDR3 DNA: TGTGCCAGCAGTGAGAGGACCCAAGCGAACACTGAAGCTTTCTTT

V gene: TRBV18
J gene: TRBJ2-1
clone size: -
D gene: TRBD2
CDR3 protein: CASSPGTSGSSYNEQFF
CDR3 DNA: TGTGCCAGCTCACCAGGGACTAGCGGGAGCTCCTACAATGAGCAGTTCTTC

V gene: TRBV5-1
J gene: TRBJ1-5
clone size: few
D gene: -
CDR3 protein: CASSLAGASNQPQHF
CDR3 DNA: TGCGCCAGCAGCTTGGCGGGGGCCAGCAATCAGCCCCAGCATTTT

V gene: TRBV2
J gene: TRBJ2-5
clone size: -
D gene: -
CDR3 protein: CAALPRQQETQYF
CDR3 DNA: TGTGCCGCCCTCCCCCGACAACAAGAGACCCAGTACTTC

V gene: TRBV10-3
J gene: TRBJ2-5
clone size: -
D gene: -
CDR3 protein: CAISSAETQYF
CDR3 DNA: TGTGCCATCAGTAGCGCGGAGACCCAGTACTTC

V gene: TRBV7-2
J gene: TRBJ2-3
clone size: -
D gene: TRBD2
CDR3 protein: CASFKAGTSTDTQYF
CDR3 DNA: TGTGCCAGCTTTAAAGCGGGGACTAGCACAGATACGCAGTATTTT

V gene: TRBV19
J gene: TRBJ2-7
clone size: once
D gene: -
CDR3 protein: CASSEYSGNEQYF
CDR3 DNA: TGTGCCAGTTCGGAGTACAGTGGGAACGAGCAGTACTTC

V gene: TRBV5-4
J gene: TRBJ1-2
clone size: -
D gene: -
CDR3 protein: CASRPHLANGYTF
CDR3 DNA: TGTGCCAGCAGACCTCACCTGGCTAATGGCTACACCTTC

V gene: TRBV18
J gene: TRBJ2-7
clone size: once
D gene: -
CDR3 protein: CASSQDVGLSAYEQYF
CDR3 DNA: TGTGCCAGCTCTCAAGACGTGGGACTGTCCGCCTACGAGCAGTACTTC

V gene: TRBV19
J gene: TRBJ2-3
clone size: -
D gene: TRBD1
CDR3 protein: CASSIGHRGDTQYF
CDR3 DNA: TGTGCCAGTAGTATAGGGCACAGGGGTGATACGCAGTATTTT

V gene: TRBV27
J gene: TRBJ2-1
clone size: -
D gene: -
CDR3 protein: CASRERRAGGNEQFF
CDR3 DNA: TGTGCCAGCAGGGAAAGGAGGGCCGGCGGCAATGAGCAGTTCTTC

V gene: TRBV7-3
J gene: TRBJ1-1
clone size: -
D gene: -
CDR3 protein: CASSLQMNTEAFF
CDR3 DNA: TGTGCCAGCAGCTTACAGATGAACACTGAAGCTTTCTTT

V gene: TRBV27
J gene: TRBJ1-2
clone size: few
D gene: TRBD1
CDR3 protein: CASSSVGTGGFGGYTF
CDR3 DNA: TGTGCCAGCAGTTCAGTAGGGACAGGGGGTTTTGGGGGCTACACCTTC

V gene: TRBV6-5
J gene: TRBJ1-1
clone size: -
D gene: -
CDR3 protein: CASLEGGGFGEAFF
CDR3 DNA: TGTGCCAGTCTCGAGGGGGGCGGGTTTGGTGAAGCTTTCTTT

V gene: TRBV2
J gene: TRBJ2-7
clone size: -
D gene: TRBD2
CDR3 protein: CASSEILSGRTYEQYF
CDR3 DNA: TGTGCCAGCAGTGAAATTCTTAGCGGGAGGACCTACGAGCAGTACTTC

V gene: TRBV30
J gene: TRBJ2-7
clone size: -
D gene: -
CDR3 protein: CASRGGNGYEQYF
CDR3 DNA: TGTGCCTCCAGGGGGGGGAACGGGTACGAGCAGTACTTC

V gene: TRBV19
J gene: TRBJ2-3
clone size: -
D gene: -
CDR3 protein: CASSLTQRATGGDTQYF
CDR3 DNA: TGTGCCAGTAGTCTGACCCAGCGGGCAACCGGGGGAGATACGCAGTATTTT

V gene: TRBV7-2
J gene: TRBJ2-7
clone size: -
D gene: TRBD1
CDR3 protein: CASSSGTGIEQYF
CDR3 DNA: TGTGCCAGCAGCTCCGGGACAGGGATCGAGCAGTACTTC

V gene: TRBV7-2
J gene: TRBJ2-7
clone size: -
D gene: -
CDR3 protein: CASSLAGTPSYEQYF
CDR3 DNA: TGTGCCAGCAGCTTAGCCGGGACACCCTCCTACGAGCAGTACTTC

V gene: TRBV4-2
J gene: TRBJ2-1
clone size: -
D gene: TRBD2
CDR3 protein: CASSLSLAGGLTYNEQFF
CDR3 DNA: TGTGCCAGCAGCCTTAGTCTAGCGGGAGGGTTAACCTACAATGAGCAGTTCTTC

V gene: TRBV5-6
J gene: TRBJ2-2
clone size: -
D gene: -
CDR3 protein: CASSFGFTGELFF
CDR3 DNA: TGTGCCAGCAGCTTTGGATTCACCGGGGAGCTGTTTTTT

V gene: TRBV28
J gene: TRBJ1-2
clone size: -
D gene: TRBD1
CDR3 protein: CASTPGDRGGYTF
CDR3 DNA: TGTGCCAGCACCCCCGGGGACAGGGGAGGCTACACCTTC

V gene: TRBV11-2
J gene: TRBJ2-7
clone size: -
D gene: -
CDR3 protein: CASSPIRVYEQYF
CDR3 DNA: TGTGCCAGCAGCCCTATCAGGGTTTACGAGCAGTACTTC

V gene: TRBV28
J gene: TRBJ2-7
clone size: once
D gene: -
CDR3 protein: CASSPPGAYTYEQYF
CDR3 DNA: TGTGCCAGCAGTCCCCCGGGTGCCTACACCTACGAGCAGTACTTC

V gene: TRBV6-4
J gene: TRBJ1-2
clone size: -
D gene: -
CDR3 protein: CASLFETPLYGYTF
CDR3 DNA: TGTGCCAGCCTTTTCGAGACACCTCTCTATGGCTACACCTTC

V gene: TRBV6-5
J gene: TRBJ2-7
clone size: -
D gene: TRBD1
CDR3 protein: CASRRDRGVDEQYF
CDR3 DNA: TGTGCCAGCAGGCGAGACAGGGGGGTCGACGAGCAGTACTTC

V gene: TRBV19
J gene: TRBJ2-2
clone size: few
D gene: -
CDR3 protein: CASSIYYGELFF
CDR3 DNA: TGTGCCAGTAGTATCTACTACGGGGAGCTGTTTTTT

V gene: TRBV19
J gene: TRBJ2-2
clone size: -
D gene: TRBD2
CDR3 protein: CASTPPRTSITGELFF
CDR3 DNA: TGTGCCAGTACCCCCCCTCGGACTAGTATAACCGGGGAGCTGTTTTTT

V gene: TRBV19
J gene: TRBJ1-2
clone size: few
D gene: -
CDR3 protein: CASSVDLRRHGYTF
CDR3 DNA: TGTGCCAGTAGTGTGGACCTACGTAGGCATGGCTACACCTTC

V gene: TRBV5-6
J gene: TRBJ1-4
clone size: few
D gene: TRBD1
CDR3 protein: CASSFDRASGEKLFF
CDR3 DNA: TGTGCCAGCAGCTTTGACAGGGCCTCGGGAGAAAAACTGTTTTTT

V gene: TRBV19
J gene: TRBJ1-2
clone size: -
D gene: -
CDR3 protein: CASSPGGGRTNYGYTF
CDR3 DNA: TGTGCCAGTAGCCCCGGGGGGGGCAGAACTAACTATGGCTACACCTTC

V gene: TRBV5-1
J gene: TRBJ1-1
clone size: few
D gene: TRBD1
CDR3 protein: CASSLGTGGTEAFF
CDR3 DNA: TGCGCCAGCAGCTTGGGGACAGGAGGGACTGAAGCTTTCTTT

V gene: TRBV11-2
J gene: TRBJ1-5
clone size: -
D gene: -
CDR3 protein: CASSLGGVTKRNQPQHF
CDR3 DNA: TGTGCCAGCAGCTTAGGTGGTGTCACCAAAAGAAATCAGCCCCAGCATTTT

V gene: TRBV10-1
J gene: TRBJ1-1
clone size: -
D gene: TRBD1
CDR3 protein: CASRDDRVAEAFF
CDR3 DNA: TGCGCCAGCAGGGACGACAGGGTAGCTGAAGCTTTCTTT

V gene: TRBV7-2
J gene: TRBJ2-5
clone size: -
D gene: -
CDR3 protein: CASSPRGSFPQGEETQYF
CDR3 DNA: TGTGCCAGCAGCCCCCGGGGTAGTTTCCCGCAAGGTGAGGAGACCCAGTACTTC

V gene: TRBV20-1
J gene: TRBJ2-3
clone size: -
D gene: -
CDR3 protein: CSASQTDTQYF
CDR3 DNA: TGCAGTGCTAGTCAAACAGATACGCAGTATTTT

V gene: TRBV27
J gene: TRBJ2-7
clone size: -
D gene: -
CDR3 protein: CAGQTPLTGWFYEQYF
CDR3 DNA: TGTGCCGGGCAGACCCCCCTAACAGGGTGGTTCTACGAGCAGTACTTC

V gene: TRBV28
J gene: TRBJ2-2
clone size: -
D gene: -
CDR3 protein: CASSPVVGNTGELFF
CDR3 DNA: TGTGCCAGCAGTCCCGTTGTCGGCAACACCGGGGAGCTGTTTTTT

V gene: TRBV18
J gene: TRBJ2-1
clone size: few
D gene: TRBD2
CDR3 protein: CASSAGVTGEQFF
CDR3 DNA: TGTGCCAGCTCAGCGGGAGTAACTGGGGAGCAGTTCTTC

V gene: TRBV5-1
J gene: TRBJ1-4
clone size: -
D gene: -
CDR3 protein: CASRLAGGEKLFF
CDR3 DNA: TGCGCCAGCCGATTAGCGGGAGGAGAAAAACTGTTTTTT

V gene: TRBV7-9
J gene: TRBJ2-5
clone size: -
D gene: -
CDR3 protein: CASSSEETQYF
CDR3 DNA: TGTGCCAGCAGCTCCGAGGAGACCCAGTACTTC

V gene: TRBV6-5
J gene: TRBJ2-7
clone size: -
D gene: -
CDR3 protein: CASSYGRAYEQYF
CDR3 DNA: TGTGCCAGCAGTTACGGCAGGGCCTACGAGCAGTACTTC

V gene: TRBV6-1
J gene: TRBJ1-5
clone size: -
D gene: -
CDR3 protein: CASIRIRGEQPQHF
CDR3 DNA: TGTGCCAGCATTAGAATTAGGGGTGAACAGCCCCAGCATTTT

V gene: TRBV6-6
J gene: TRBJ2-7
clone size: once
D gene: TRBD2
CDR3 protein: CASSSSRAGVYEQYF
CDR3 DNA: TGTGCCAGCAGTTCCTCCAGGGCGGGGGTCTACGAGCAGTACTTC

V gene: TRBV30
J gene: TRBJ1-2
clone size: once
D gene: TRBD1
CDR3 protein: CAWSGTGAGGYTF
CDR3 DNA: TGTGCCTGGAGTGGGACAGGGGCGGGTGGCTACACCTTC

V gene: TRBV18
J gene: TRBJ2-1
clone size: -
D gene: -
CDR3 protein: CASSPQAQYNEQFF
CDR3 DNA: TGTGCCAGCTCACCACAAGCTCAATACAATGAGCAGTTCTTC

V gene: TRBV7-9
J gene: TRBJ1-1
clone size: -
D gene: -
CDR3 protein: CASSLGQNVPEAFF
CDR3 DNA: TGTGCCAGCAGCCTAGGACAGAATGTCCCTGAAGCTTTCTTT

V gene: TRBV7-9
J gene: TRBJ2-7
clone size: many
D gene: TRBD1
CDR3 protein: CASSSPGTGTYEQYF
CDR3 DNA: TGTGCCAGCAGCTCCCCCGGGACAGGGACCTACGAGCAGTACTTC

V gene: TRBV19
J gene: TRBJ2-5
clone size: -
D gene: -
CDR3 protein: CASKQLHSHQETQYF
CDR3 DNA: TGTGCCAGTAAACAGCTGCACTCACACCAAGAGACCCAGTACTTC